This T cell receptor (beta chain) was obtained from a study of blood T cell repertoires in COVID-19. Study background: The United States, Italy and Spain supplied acute and convalescent COVID-19 samples. T cells, B-cell-depleted T cells, or PBMCs supplied cDNA or gDNA.

In the original workflow: Reference gene primer amplification yielded estimated nucleated cell counts. This table comes from immunoSEQ multiplex PCR, and its TCRdb copy is limited to in-frame clones, with some not included. From that table come the V and J calls and clone size; the DNA was used to work out D and trimming. The table lists around 53,000 clones, about 78% of them singletons, with 22% in the top ten. V lost 5 bases to trimming and J lost 5 bases, with 10 bases between them. CDR1 is SGHAT and CDR2 is FQNNGV in the germline V gene. The CDR3 is made up of 14 amino acids. The sequence came from a man aged 50 or older with active or convalescent COVID-19. The source material was peripheral blood. The chain links TRBV11-2 to TRBJ1-6; no definite D call. CDR3 residues: CASSVQTNNSPLHF. The CDR3 bases are TGTGCCAGCAGCGTCCAGACAAATAATTCACCCCTCCACTTT.